The clone carrying this T cell receptor (beta chain) was seen a handful of times. What it binds is not known. The data belong to a study of cytotoxic CD8 clonotypes in ibrutinib-treated CLL. The overall study: Partial responses totalled approximately 24 and complete responses 2; after median approximately 64 months, approximately 15 remained remitted and approximately 12 progressed. Study results and caveats: Increased clonality at ibrutinib response gave way to a return toward baseline at progression. Shared public clonotypes were rare, and on treatment they either got smaller or stayed the same.

With sequencing, the targeted depth ranged from 1 in 200,000 to 1 in 1 million T cells. Repertoires were generated with immunoSEQ multiplex PCR, while TCRdb's copy carries only in-frame clones and drops some. Altogether tens of thousands of clones are present, 49% being singletons, with the ten largest covering 18%. The CDR3 is made up of 15 amino acids. Germline V gives CDR1 SNHLY, CDR2 FYNNEI. Between the trimmed V and J ends, which lost 3 bases and 1 base, there was a span of 9 bases. The sequence was obtained from a human donor with chronic lymphocytic leukemia. The material sequenced was PBMCs, taken before ibrutinib treatment. J is TRBJ1-4 and V is TRBV2, with D perhaps matching TRBD1 (6 bases). The CDR3 here is CASSDRGQTNEKLFF. The CDR3 coding sequence is TGTGCCAGCAGTGATCGGGGACAAACTAATGAAAAACTGTTTTTT.